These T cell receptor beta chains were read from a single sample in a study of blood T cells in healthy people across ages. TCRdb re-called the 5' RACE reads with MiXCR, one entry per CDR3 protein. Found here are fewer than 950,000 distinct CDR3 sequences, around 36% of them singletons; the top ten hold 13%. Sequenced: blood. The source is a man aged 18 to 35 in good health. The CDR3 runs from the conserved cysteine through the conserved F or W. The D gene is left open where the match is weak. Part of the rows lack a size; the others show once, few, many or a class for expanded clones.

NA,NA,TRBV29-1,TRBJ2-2,TGCAGCGCCCGAAGAAACACCGGGGAGCTGTTTTTT,CSARRNTGELFF
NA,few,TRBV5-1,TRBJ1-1,TGCGCCAGCAGCTTGGACCCGCAAACGAACACTGAAGCTTTCTTT,CASSLDPQTNTEAFF
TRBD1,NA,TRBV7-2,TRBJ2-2,TGTGCCAGCAGCTCCGGGACAGGGAAGGGCACCGGGGAGCTGTTTTTT,CASSSGTGKGTGELFF
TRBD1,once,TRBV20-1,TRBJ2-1,TGCAGTGCGCGGACAGGGAACTACAAGGAGCAGTTCTTC,CSARTGNYKEQFF
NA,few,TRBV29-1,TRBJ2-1,TGCAGCGTCCGAAGGGGGGGTCCTTACAATGAGCAGTTCTTC,CSVRRGGPYNEQFF
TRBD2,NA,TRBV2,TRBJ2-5,TGTGCCAGCATCCCGGGACTAGCGGGGGGGCAGTACTTC,CASIPGLAGGQYF
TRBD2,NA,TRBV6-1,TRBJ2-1,TGTGCCAGCAGTCAACCGGGACTAGCGGGGGGGCCGAATGAGCAGTTCTTC,CASSQPGLAGGPNEQFF
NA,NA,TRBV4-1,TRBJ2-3,TGCGCCAGCAGCCAAAATGGGGGCACAGATACGCAGTATTTT,CASSQNGGTDTQYF
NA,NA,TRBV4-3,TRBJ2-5,TGCGCCAGCTCGAAGATGCTTAGGGGACAAGAGACCCAGTACTTC,CASSKMLRGQETQYF
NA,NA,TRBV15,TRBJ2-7,TGTGCCACCAGCATGGGGGAGACCTACGAGCAGTACTTC,CATSMGETYEQYF
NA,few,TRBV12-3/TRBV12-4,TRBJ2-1,TGTGCCAGCAGTATCGGACCCTCTCGGGCAAAACTCTACAATGAGCAGTTCTTC,CASSIGPSRAKLYNEQFF
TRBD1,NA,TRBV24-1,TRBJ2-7,TGTGCCACCAGTGATGGACAGGGATTCGGCAATGAGCAGTACTTC,CATSDGQGFGNEQYF
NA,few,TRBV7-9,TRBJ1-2,TGTGCCAGCAGCTTGGCGACGGTGGGGGTAAATGGCTACACCTTC,CASSLATVGVNGYTF
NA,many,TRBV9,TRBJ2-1,TGTGCCAGCAGCGTAGCCGGGGTCTACAATGAGCAGTTCTTC,CASSVAGVYNEQFF
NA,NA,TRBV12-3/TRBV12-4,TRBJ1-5,TGTGCCAGCAGTTTGGTCGGAATCGGGGGCAATCAGCCCCAGCATTTT,CASSLVGIGGNQPQHF
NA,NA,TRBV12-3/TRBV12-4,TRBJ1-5,TGTGCCAGCAGTTTAAGCAGGGAGGGCAATCAGCCCCAGCATTTT,CASSLSREGNQPQHF
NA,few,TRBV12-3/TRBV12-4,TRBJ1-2,TGTGCCAGCAGTTTTCAGGCGGCCCACTATGGCTACACCTTC,CASSFQAAHYGYTF
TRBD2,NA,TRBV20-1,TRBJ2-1,TGCAGTGCTAGAGAGCTAGCGGGGGGGCCCCGATACCCTTACAATGAGCAGTTCTTC,CSARELAGGPRYPYNEQFF
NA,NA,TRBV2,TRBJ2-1,TGTGCCAGCAGGGATCAGTCTCGGGAGCAGTTCTTC,CASRDQSREQFF
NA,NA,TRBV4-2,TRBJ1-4,TGTGCCAGCAGCCAAGATTCCCAGGGCCCAACTAATGAAAAACTGTTTTTT,CASSQDSQGPTNEKLFF
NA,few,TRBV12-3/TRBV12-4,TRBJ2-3,TGTGCCAGCAGCCCAGATACAGCAGATACGCAGTATTTT,CASSPDTADTQYF
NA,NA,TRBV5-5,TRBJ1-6,TGTGCCAGCAGCTTAGATTATAGGGCGCGACGTAATTCACCCCTCCACTTT,CASSLDYRARRNSPLHF
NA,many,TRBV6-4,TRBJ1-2,TGTGCCAGCATTACACATGGCTACACCTTC,CASITHGYTF
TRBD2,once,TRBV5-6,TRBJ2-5,TGTGCCAGCAGCCTGAACCAACGGGGTAGCGGGGTGCCCTACAATGAGCAGTACTTC,CASSLNQRGSGVPYNEQYF
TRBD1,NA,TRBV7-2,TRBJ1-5,TGTGCCAGCAGCTTAGCCGGGACAGGGGATCAGCCCCAGCATTTT,CASSLAGTGDQPQHF
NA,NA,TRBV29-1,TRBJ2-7,TGCAGCGTTGAAGATCAGGAGTCGTTAAACTACGAGCAGTACTTC,CSVEDQESLNYEQYF
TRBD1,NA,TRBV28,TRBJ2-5,TGTGCCAGCAGTTTGGGGCAGGGGGCTTCCGAAGAGACCCAGTACTTC,CASSLGQGASEETQYF
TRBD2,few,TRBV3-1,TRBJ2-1,TGTGCCAGCAGCCAAGAGTTAGCGGGGGACGATGAGCAGTTCTTC,CASSQELAGDDEQFF
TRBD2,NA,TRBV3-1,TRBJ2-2,TGTGCCAGCAGGGCGAGTAGCGGGAAAGGGGAGCTGTTTTTT,CASRASSGKGELFF
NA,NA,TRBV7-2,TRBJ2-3,TGTGCCAGCAGCTTACCGGCCCGGCAGGGGAAGGAGGAAAGCACAGATACGCAGTATTTT,CASSLPARQGKEESTDTQYF
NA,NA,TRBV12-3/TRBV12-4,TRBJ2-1,TGTGCCAGCAGTTTTTTGGGGGGCTTTGAGCAGTTCTTC,CASSFLGGFEQFF
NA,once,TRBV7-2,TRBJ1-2,TGTGCCAGCAGCTGGGGGGAGAACTATGGCTACACCTTC,CASSWGENYGYTF
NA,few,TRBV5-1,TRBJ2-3,TGCGCCAGCAGCTTGGAAGGCTATCCCACAGATACGCAGTATTTT,CASSLEGYPTDTQYF
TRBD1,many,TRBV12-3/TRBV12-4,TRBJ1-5,TGTGCCAGCAGCGGACAGGGCGTGAGCAATCAGCCCCAGCATTTT,CASSGQGVSNQPQHF
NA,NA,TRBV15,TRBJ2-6,TGTGCCACCAGCAGAGGCCGGGCTAGCTCTGGGGCCAACGTCCTGACTTTC,CATSRGRASSGANVLTF
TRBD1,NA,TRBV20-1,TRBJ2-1,TGCAGTGCGTACACAGGGGGCAATGAGCAGTTCTTC,CSAYTGGNEQFF
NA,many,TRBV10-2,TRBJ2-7,TGCGCCAGCAGTGACGACGGACCCTACGAGCAGTACTTC,CASSDDGPYEQYF
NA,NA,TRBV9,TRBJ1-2,TGTGCCAGCAGTAGGACAGCGGGTGGCTACACCTTC,CASSRTAGGYTF
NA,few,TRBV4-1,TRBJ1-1,TGCGCCAGCAGCCAAGGGGACGACCGGAACACTGAAGCTTTCTTT,CASSQGDDRNTEAFF
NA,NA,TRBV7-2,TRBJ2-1,TGTGCCAGCGGGCCGACAGAGCAGGACAGTTTGACTGATGAGCAGTTCTTC,CASGPTEQDSLTDEQFF
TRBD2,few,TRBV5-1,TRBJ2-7,TGCGCCAGCAGCTTGGAACTAGCGGGGGGGTCCACTCTGTTCGAGCAGTACTTC,CASSLELAGGSTLFEQYF
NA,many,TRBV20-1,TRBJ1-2,TGCAGTGCCAGTCTCAATGGCTACACCTTC,CSASLNGYTF
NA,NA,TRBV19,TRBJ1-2,TGTGCCAGTAGTACCCCGGACAGTCCCACGCACCCCTACTATGGCTACACCTTC,CASSTPDSPTHPYYGYTF
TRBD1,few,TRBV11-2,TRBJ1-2,TGTGCCAGCAGCTTACTTGTGACAGGGGATCTCTGGGCATCTGGGCAGCTTGGCTACACCTTC,CASSLLVTGDLWASGQLGYTF
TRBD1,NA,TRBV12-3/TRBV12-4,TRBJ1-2,TGTGCCAGCAGTCCCGTCGGACAGGGCGTTATGCCGTATGGCTACACCTTC,CASSPVGQGVMPYGYTF
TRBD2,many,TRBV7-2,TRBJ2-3,TGTGCCAGCAGCTTAGCCCCTGGACTAGGCACAGATACGCAGTATTTT,CASSLAPGLGTDTQYF
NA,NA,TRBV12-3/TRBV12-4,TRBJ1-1,TGTGCCAGCAGTTTAGTGCAGTGGGCTTTCTTT,CASSLVQWAFF
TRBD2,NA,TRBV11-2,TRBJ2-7,TGTGCCAGCAGCCGCTCTAGCGGGGGAGACTACGAGCAGTACTTC,CASSRSSGGDYEQYF
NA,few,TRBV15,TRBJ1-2,TGTGCCACCAGCCCCTCAGGACTAATTTATGGCTACACCTTC,CATSPSGLIYGYTF
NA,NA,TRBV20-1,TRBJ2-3,TGCAGTGCTCATCCGGGCCCTCGCACAGATACGCAGTATTTT,CSAHPGPRTDTQYF
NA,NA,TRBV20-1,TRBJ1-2,TGCAGTGCTAGAGTAAGGTCGGCAGGGGCGAACTATGGCTACACCTTC,CSARVRSAGANYGYTF
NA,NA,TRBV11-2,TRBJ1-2,TGTGCCAGCAGCTTAGGGACGACGAACTATGGCTACACCTTC,CASSLGTTNYGYTF
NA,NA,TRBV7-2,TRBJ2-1,TGTGCCAGCAGCTTAGTAGGCCGCCAAGAGACCCAGTTCTTC,CASSLVGRQETQFF
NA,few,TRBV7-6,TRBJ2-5,TGTGCCAGCAGCTTAGCGATGCGGGGGCCTCTCCAAGAGACCCAGTACTTC,CASSLAMRGPLQETQYF
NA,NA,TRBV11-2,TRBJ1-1,TGTGCCAGCAGCTTAGATTTTTGGGCGACGAAAGCTTTCTTT,CASSLDFWATKAFF